This is a list of T cell receptor beta chains from one sample in a study of CD8+ T cells in alopecia areata. TCRdb's copy holds only in-frame clones and misses some; the assay was immunoSEQ multiplex PCR. The sample comprises 75,000 to 100,000 clones, around two fifths of which are singletons, and 0.75% to 0.9% rests with the top ten. Sequenced input: CD4+ T cells sorted from blood. Every receptor here comes from a human donor with alopecia areata. CDR3s include the opening cysteine and the closing phenylalanine or tryptophan. D genes are given only for firm matches. The size field is filled for only some rows; it gives once, few, many or a size class.

j_call: TRBJ2-3; d_call: -; clone_size: -; cdr3_length: 13; v_call: TRBV9; cdr3_aa: CASSVSGRSTQYF; cdr3_nt: TGTGCCAGCAGCGTAAGTGGGAGGTCAACGCAGTATTTT
j_call: TRBJ2-1; d_call: TRBD2; clone_size: -; cdr3_length: 15; v_call: TRBV27; cdr3_aa: CASSHGLARRNEQFF; cdr3_nt: TGTGCCAGCAGCCACGGACTAGCGCGCCGCAATGAGCAGTTCTTC
j_call: TRBJ2-6; d_call: -; clone_size: -; cdr3_length: 16; v_call: TRBV15; cdr3_aa: CATSRAGFHGANVLTF; cdr3_nt: TGTGCCACCAGCAGAGCGGGATTCCATGGGGCCAACGTCCTGACTTTC
j_call: TRBJ1-5; d_call: -; clone_size: -; cdr3_length: 14; v_call: TRBV4-2; cdr3_aa: CASSPGQSNQPQHF; cdr3_nt: TGTGCCAGCAGCCCTGGCCAGAGCAATCAGCCCCAGCATTTT
j_call: TRBJ2-1; d_call: TRBD2; clone_size: -; cdr3_length: 17; v_call: TRBV29-1; cdr3_aa: CSVERLAGGGPYNEQFF; cdr3_nt: TGCAGCGTAGAACGGCTAGCGGGGGGGGGACCCTACAATGAGCAGTTCTTC
j_call: TRBJ1-3; d_call: -; clone_size: few; cdr3_length: 15; v_call: TRBV15; cdr3_aa: CATSRDRDSGNTIYF; cdr3_nt: TGTGCCACCAGCAGAGACAGGGACTCTGGAAACACCATATATTTT
j_call: TRBJ2-1; d_call: -; clone_size: -; cdr3_length: 11; v_call: TRBV30; cdr3_aa: CAWHHGSHWFF; cdr3_nt: TGTGCCTGGCACCACGGCTCCCACTGGTTCTTC
j_call: TRBJ2-5; d_call: -; clone_size: few; cdr3_length: 12; v_call: TRBV23-1; cdr3_aa: CASSQLIETQYF; cdr3_nt: TGCGCCAGCAGTCAACTTATCGAGACCCAGTACTTC
j_call: TRBJ1-1; d_call: -; clone_size: few; cdr3_length: 16; v_call: TRBV7-9; cdr3_aa: CASSPDGRGKGTEAFF; cdr3_nt: TGTGCCAGCAGCCCGGACGGACGGGGTAAGGGAACTGAAGCTTTCTTT
j_call: TRBJ2-3; d_call: TRBD2; clone_size: -; cdr3_length: 17; v_call: TRBV28; cdr3_aa: CASSSTGTSGETDTQYF; cdr3_nt: TGTGCCAGCAGTTCAACCGGGACTAGCGGAGAAACAGATACGCAGTATTTT
j_call: TRBJ2-5; d_call: -; clone_size: few; cdr3_length: 12; v_call: TRBV30; cdr3_aa: CAWSAQRETQYF; cdr3_nt: TGTGCCTGGAGTGCACAACGGGAGACCCAGTACTTC
j_call: TRBJ1-2; d_call: -; clone_size: few; cdr3_length: 15; v_call: TRBV30; cdr3_aa: CAWSRSIELNYGYTF; cdr3_nt: TGTGCCTGGAGTAGAAGTATCGAGCTTAACTATGGCTACACCTTC
j_call: TRBJ2-4; d_call: TRBD1; clone_size: -; cdr3_length: 14; v_call: TRBV29-1; cdr3_aa: CSVVTGGAGNIQYF; cdr3_nt: TGCAGCGTAGTTACAGGGGGCGCCGGAAACATTCAGTACTTC
j_call: TRBJ2-1; d_call: -; clone_size: -; cdr3_length: 15; v_call: TRBV2; cdr3_aa: CASRNSGQSLDEQFF; cdr3_nt: TGTGCCAGCAGGAATTCCGGACAGTCTTTGGATGAGCAGTTCTTC
j_call: TRBJ1-2; d_call: -; clone_size: -; cdr3_length: 13; v_call: TRBV2; cdr3_aa: CASSQGPFYGYTF; cdr3_nt: TGTGCCAGCTCCCAGGGGCCCTTCTATGGCTACACCTTC
j_call: TRBJ2-7; d_call: -; clone_size: -; cdr3_length: 12; v_call: TRBV30; cdr3_aa: CAWTRQGGEQYF; cdr3_nt: TGTGCCTGGACCCGACAGGGAGGAGAGCAGTACTTC
j_call: TRBJ1-5; d_call: -; clone_size: once; cdr3_length: 13; v_call: TRBV30; cdr3_aa: CAWSYSGDQPQHF; cdr3_nt: TGTGCCTGGAGTTATTCGGGGGATCAGCCCCAGCATTTT
j_call: TRBJ2-7; d_call: TRBD1; clone_size: few; cdr3_length: 15; v_call: TRBV5-1; cdr3_aa: CASSLGGTGSYEQYF; cdr3_nt: TGCGCCAGCAGCTTGGGTGGGACAGGGTCCTACGAGCAGTACTTC
j_call: TRBJ2-1; d_call: TRBD2; clone_size: -; cdr3_length: 15; v_call: TRBV30; cdr3_aa: CASLRTSGSHSEQFF; cdr3_nt: TGTGCCTCGCTCCGGACTAGCGGGTCCCACAGTGAGCAGTTCTTC
j_call: TRBJ2-3; d_call: -; clone_size: few; cdr3_length: 14; v_call: TRBV29-1; cdr3_aa: CSVEVVASSDTQYF; cdr3_nt: TGCAGCGTTGAAGTTGTGGCTTCCTCTGATACGCAGTATTTT
j_call: TRBJ1-3; d_call: -; clone_size: -; cdr3_length: 15; v_call: TRBV7-2; cdr3_aa: CASSLGRAGLGTIYF; cdr3_nt: TGTGCCAGCAGCTTAGGTCGCGCAGGGTTAGGCACCATATATTTT
j_call: TRBJ2-1; d_call: -; clone_size: few; cdr3_length: 13; v_call: TRBV5-1; cdr3_aa: CASSLEQPSPQFF; cdr3_nt: TGCGCCAGCAGCTTGGAGCAGCCCTCTCCTCAGTTCTTC
j_call: TRBJ1-5; d_call: -; clone_size: few; cdr3_length: 14; v_call: TRBV19; cdr3_aa: CASSIGLTKQPQHF; cdr3_nt: TGTGCCAGTAGTATTGGACTGACAAAGCAGCCCCAGCATTTT
j_call: TRBJ2-3; d_call: TRBD1; clone_size: -; cdr3_length: 14; v_call: TRBV29-1; cdr3_aa: CSVEGTGSTDTQYF; cdr3_nt: TGCAGCGTTGAAGGGACAGGTTCCACAGATACGCAGTATTTT
j_call: TRBJ2-5; d_call: TRBD1; clone_size: few; cdr3_length: 15; v_call: TRBV4-1; cdr3_aa: CASSQGTGGRETQYF; cdr3_nt: TGCGCCAGCAGCCAGGGAACAGGGGGCAGGGAGACCCAGTACTTC
j_call: TRBJ1-6; d_call: -; clone_size: -; cdr3_length: 16; v_call: TRBV23-1; cdr3_aa: CASSQSGPGQGSPLHF; cdr3_nt: TGCGCCAGCAGTCAATCAGGACCGGGCCAAGGATCACCCCTCCACTTT
j_call: TRBJ1-5; d_call: TRBD1; clone_size: -; cdr3_length: 16; v_call: TRBV23-1; cdr3_aa: CASSQPRGRENQPQHF; cdr3_nt: TGCGCCAGCAGTCAACCCAGGGGGCGGGAGAATCAGCCCCAGCATTTT
j_call: TRBJ2-7; d_call: -; clone_size: -; cdr3_length: 12; v_call: TRBV29-1; cdr3_aa: CSVSLGRYEQYF; cdr3_nt: TGCAGCGTTAGTCTGGGGCGGTACGAGCAGTACTTC
j_call: TRBJ2-1; d_call: -; clone_size: few; cdr3_length: 16; v_call: TRBV6-6; cdr3_aa: CASSTQRRSSYNEQFF; cdr3_nt: TGTGCCAGCAGTACCCAACGAAGAAGCTCCTACAATGAGCAGTTCTTC
j_call: TRBJ2-7; d_call: -; clone_size: -; cdr3_length: 15; v_call: TRBV30; cdr3_aa: CAWSVGRTFSYEQYF; cdr3_nt: TGTGCCTGGAGTGTAGGCAGAACCTTTTCCTACGAGCAGTACTTC
j_call: TRBJ2-7; d_call: -; clone_size: -; cdr3_length: 15; v_call: TRBV6-6; cdr3_aa: CASSYSRSAAGEQYF; cdr3_nt: TGTGCCAGCAGTTACTCGAGGTCAGCCGCGGGAGAGCAGTACTTC
j_call: TRBJ2-1; d_call: -; clone_size: few; cdr3_length: 12; v_call: TRBV25-1; cdr3_aa: CASRGQFNEQFF; cdr3_nt: TGTGCCAGCCGTGGACAGTTCAATGAGCAGTTCTTC
j_call: TRBJ1-3; d_call: -; clone_size: -; cdr3_length: 14; v_call: TRBV29-1; cdr3_aa: CSVAPGGNGNTIYF; cdr3_nt: TGCAGCGTTGCGCCGGGAGGCAATGGAAACACCATATATTTT
j_call: TRBJ2-3; d_call: -; clone_size: -; cdr3_length: 13; v_call: TRBV29-1; cdr3_aa: CSVEVQGTDTQYF; cdr3_nt: TGCAGCGTTGAGGTCCAGGGAACAGATACGCAGTATTTT
j_call: TRBJ2-7; d_call: -; clone_size: -; cdr3_length: 17; v_call: TRBV23-1; cdr3_aa: CASSQSGPPLMTYEQYF; cdr3_nt: TGCGCCAGCAGTCAATCAGGCCCCCCACTGATGACCTACGAGCAGTACTTC
j_call: TRBJ2-1; d_call: -; clone_size: few; cdr3_length: 12; v_call: TRBV27; cdr3_aa: CASSKYGLAQFF; cdr3_nt: TGTGCCAGCAGTAAATACGGCCTGGCGCAGTTCTTC
j_call: TRBJ1-1; d_call: -; clone_size: -; cdr3_length: 13; v_call: TRBV7-2; cdr3_aa: CASSLRGNTEAFF; cdr3_nt: TGTGCCAGCAGCTTGAGGGGGAACACTGAAGCTTTCTTT
j_call: TRBJ1-6; d_call: TRBD1; clone_size: few; cdr3_length: 12; v_call: TRBV29-1; cdr3_aa: CRKGTGVSPLHF; cdr3_nt: TGCAGGAAGGGGACAGGGGTTTCACCCCTCCACTTT
j_call: TRBJ2-7; d_call: -; clone_size: -; cdr3_length: 13; v_call: TRBV2; cdr3_aa: CASRFPGRGEQYF; cdr3_nt: TGTGCCAGCAGATTCCCGGGACGCGGCGAGCAGTACTTC
j_call: TRBJ2-7; d_call: -; clone_size: -; cdr3_length: 14; v_call: TRBV29-1; cdr3_aa: CSAKTDGHSYEQYF; cdr3_nt: TGCAGCGCCAAAACCGACGGTCACTCCTACGAGCAGTACTTC
j_call: TRBJ2-7; d_call: -; clone_size: -; cdr3_length: 12; v_call: TRBV29-1; cdr3_aa: CSVEDYSYEQYF; cdr3_nt: TGCAGCGTTGAGGACTACTCCTACGAGCAGTACTTC
j_call: TRBJ2-7; d_call: TRBD1; clone_size: -; cdr3_length: 13; v_call: TRBV7-2; cdr3_aa: CASSQGQGGEQYF; cdr3_nt: TGTGCCAGCAGCCAGGGACAGGGAGGCGAGCAGTACTTC
j_call: TRBJ1-2; d_call: -; clone_size: few; cdr3_length: 13; v_call: TRBV5-1; cdr3_aa: CASSPTENYGYTF; cdr3_nt: TGCGCCAGCAGCCCGACGGAGAACTATGGCTACACCTTC
j_call: TRBJ2-1; d_call: TRBD2; clone_size: few; cdr3_length: 14; v_call: TRBV28; cdr3_aa: CASSPRDYHNEQFF; cdr3_nt: TGTGCCAGCAGTCCCCGGGACTATCACAATGAGCAGTTCTTC
j_call: TRBJ1-1; d_call: TRBD1; clone_size: -; cdr3_length: 13; v_call: TRBV29-1; cdr3_aa: CSAQSGGDTEAFF; cdr3_nt: TGCAGCGCCCAATCAGGGGGGGACACTGAAGCTTTCTTT
j_call: TRBJ1-2; d_call: -; clone_size: -; cdr3_length: 15; v_call: TRBV5-1; cdr3_aa: CASSYLDGANYGYTF; cdr3_nt: TGCGCCAGCAGCTACCTTGACGGAGCTAACTATGGCTACACCTTC